These 30 T cell receptor beta chains were all obtained from the same sample, sequenced in a study of OX40 agonist ivuxolimab in advanced cancers. Using immunoSEQ multiplex PCR, the repertoire was profiled, and TCRdb retains in-frame clones only, with some absent. The data hold fewer than 25,000 clones, with 85% to 90% observed a single time. Source: CD4+ or CD8+ T cells sorted from blood, taken in a trial of the OX40 agonist ivuxolimab. Receptors were obtained from an adult with an advanced solid tumor such as melanoma, head and neck, liver or kidney cancer.

The CDR3 DNA sequence: TGTGCCAGCTCCGGGACTAGCGGGGGGTCCCAGGGAGAGACCCAGTACTTC. Its protein is CASSGTSGGSQGETQYF. This sequence joins TRBV18 and TRBJ2-5; 15 positions match TRBD2. Looked up from germline, CDR1 is KGHSH and CDR2 is LQKENI. V gave up 6 bases and J gave up 4 bases; unmatched junction bases: 9. The CDR3 loop spans 17 amino acids.

The chain carries TRBV9 and TRBJ2-7; D assignment may be TRBD1 or TRBD2 (5 bases each). The V end was cut by 5 bases, the J end by 3 bases, with 15 bases between. This CDR3 is 14 amino acids long. Germline V gene sequence: CDR1 SGDLS, CDR2 YYNGEE. This CDR3 reads CASSRWDPNYEQYF. Here the CDR3 DNA reads TGTGCCAGCAGTCGGTGGGACCCCAACTACGAGCAGTACTTC.

V is TRBV10-3 and J is TRBJ1-1, with 8 bases that match TRBD1. Germline V gene data show CDR1 as ENHRY and CDR2 as SYGVKD. J was trimmed by 1 base and V by 6 bases; bases with no gene match: 4. This CDR3 is built from 14 residues. The DNA for the CDR3 is TGTGCCATCAGCTCGGGACAGGAGAACACTGAAGCTTTCTTT. Its translation is CAISSGQENTEAFF.

The chain recombines TRBV11-2 with TRBJ2-1; TRBD2 aligns across 8 bases. The CDR3 loop spans 15 amino acids. V lost 1 base and J lost 4; bases outside the gene matches: 3. Germline assignment: CDR1 SGHAT and CDR2 FQNNGV. The chain's CDR3 is CASSLGGGKYNEQFF. The CDR3 coding sequence is TGTGCCAGCAGCTTAGGCGGGGGGAAGTACAATGAGCAGTTCTTC.

The rearrangement uses TRBV7-9 and TRBJ2-7; D might be TRBD1 (5 bases). The CDR3 runs 14 residues. CDR1 is SEHNR and CDR2 is FQNEAQ in the germline V gene (reference sequence). Trimming took off 5 bases at V and 2 bases at J, with 13 bases between the two ends. This CDR3 is CASSPETDPYEQYF. DNA of the CDR3: TGTGCCAGCAGCCCGGAGACAGATCCCTACGAGCAGTACTTC.

The chain carries TRBV7-9 and TRBJ2-7, with D maybe TRBD1 (5 bases). V lost 5 bases, J lost 2 bases, and 10 bases lay in between. This CDR3 comprises 13 residues. CDR1 and CDR2 from the germline V gene are SEHNR and FQNEAQ (reference sequence). Here the CDR3 DNA reads TGTGCCAGCAGCGTTCAGGGCACCTACGAGCAGTACTTC. Protein: CASSVQGTYEQYF.

This rearrangement joins TRBV28 to TRBJ2-7; 8 bases map to TRBD1. Germline V lookup: CDR1 MDHEN, CDR2 SYDVKM. This CDR3 spans 15 amino acids. The V gene end was trimmed by 3 bases and the J gene end by 3 bases; junction bases not matched to a gene: 7. DNA for the CDR3: TGTGCCAGCAGTTTGGACAGGGCAGGGGGCTACGAGCAGTACTTC. Protein: CASSLDRAGGYEQYF.

CDR3 DNA: TGTGCCAGCAGCTTATCGGCAGGGAAAAAGACCCAGTACTTC. Its translation: CASSLSAGKKTQYF. The rearrangement joins TRBV5-6 to TRBJ2-5, with D perhaps matching TRBD1 (5 bases). The CDR3 is made up of 14 amino acids. Germline-derived CDR1 and CDR2 are SGHDT and YYEEEE. The V end lost 2 bases, the J end lost 6 bases, and 14 bases lay between the germline ends.

The CDR3: CASSQWGSYEQYF. The CDR3 nucleotides read TGTGCCAGCAGCCAGTGGGGGTCCTACGAGCAGTACTTC. This chain links TRBV7-8 with TRBJ2-7, with D perhaps matching TRBD1 or TRBD2 (5 bases each). CDR3 length equals 13 residues. The germline V and J ends were trimmed by 5 bases and 1 base, with 9 bases remaining between them. The V gene's germline CDR1 is SGHVS and CDR2 FQNEAQ. Combining the CDR3 with reference TRBV7-8 and TRBJ2-7 gives the whole variable domain GAGVSQSPRYKVAKRGQDVALRCDPISGHVSLFWYQQALGQGPEFLTYFQNEAQLDKSGLPSDRFFAERPEGSVSTLKIQRTQQEDSAVYLCASSQWGSYEQYFGPGTRLTVT.

This chain links TRBV5-1 with TRBJ2-5, with D possibly being TRBD2 (6 bases). Germline V gene sequence: CDR1 SGHRS, CDR2 YFSETQ. The V end lost 4 bases, the J end lost 2 bases, and 12 bases lay between the germline ends. The CDR3 length is 14 residues. CDR3 region: CASSPEGMQETQYF. Here the CDR3 DNA reads TGCGCCAGCAGCCCGGAGGGCATGCAAGAGACCCAGTACTTC.

V usage is TRBV29-1 and J usage is TRBJ1-1; TRBD1 is a possible D gene (5 bases). The CDR3 spans 13 residues. Germline-derived CDR1 and CDR2 are SQVTM and ANQGSEA. The V and J ends lost 2 bases and 7 bases respectively, with 14 bases between them. The CDR3 coding sequence is TGCAGCGTTGAATGGGAATTGCAGGGTGAAGCTTTCTTT. This codes for CSVEWELQGEAFF.

The chain joins TRBV14 to TRBJ2-7, with 12 positions matching TRBD1. Unmatched junction bases numbered 2, after V lost 0 bases and J lost 5 bases. Germline loops: CDR1 SGHDN, CDR2 FVKESK. The CDR3 contains 15 residues. The CDR3 DNA reads TGTGCCAGCAGCCAAGACGGGACAGGGGGCCACGAGCAGTACTTC. Residues: CASSQDGTGGHEQYF.

This clone occurred once. The chain links TRBV7-9 to TRBJ2-7, with D hard to call. The germline V gene has CDR1 SEHNR and CDR2 FQNEAQ (reference sequence). The CDR3 consists of 13 residues. Trimming removed 5 bases from V and 6 bases from J, with 14 bases in between. CDR3 DNA sequence: TGTGCCAGCAGCGGTACCGGGCCTCTCGAGCAGTACTTC. This sequence encodes CASSGTGPLEQYF.

This clone was observed once. This sequence joins TRBV15 and TRBJ2-7; D gene ambiguous. The V gene's germline CDR1 is LNHNV and CDR2 YYDKDF (reference sequence). The CDR3 extends over 13 amino acids. Between the trimmed V and J ends, which lost 6 bases and 1 base, there was a span of 10 bases. CDR3 DNA: TGTGCCACCAGTGGCGCCAATTCCTACGAGCAGTACTTC. Translating gives CATSGANSYEQYF.

The genes are TRBV7-9 and TRBJ1-2; D unclear. This CDR3 has 14 residues. Germline V gives CDR1 SEHNR, CDR2 FQNEAQ (reference sequence). V shed 5 bases and J shed 5 bases, with 15 bases lying between them. The CDR3 loop reads CASSNREAAYGYTF. The CDR3 nucleotides are TGTGCCAGCAGCAACCGGGAGGCGGCATATGGCTACACCTTC.

The CDR3 DNA sequence: TGTGCCAGCAGTTTATCGATGGGGCAGGTAATCGAGCAGTACTTC. Amino acids: CASSLSMGQVIEQYF. The V call is TRBV27, the J call TRBJ2-7, with a possible D match to TRBD1 (5 bases). The CDR3 sequence is 15 residues long. Germline values: CDR1 MNHEY, CDR2 SMNVEV (reference sequence). V dropped 0 bases and J dropped 6 bases, with 15 bases sitting between them.

The J gene is TRBJ2-2, the V gene TRBV7-6, with D tentatively TRBD1 or TRBD2 (6 bases each). The V end was cut by 6 bases, the J end by 6 bases, with 11 bases between. This CDR3 spans 13 amino acids. Looked up from germline, CDR1 is SGHVS and CDR2 is FNYEAQ. In DNA form, the CDR3 reads TGTGCCAGCAGTTTTAGGGGGGCCGGGGAGCTGTTTTTT. This sequence encodes CASSFRGAGELFF.

The J gene is TRBJ1-1, the V gene TRBV6-6; possibly TRBD1 for D (5 bases). Trimming left V 5 bases short and J 5 bases short, with 12 bases between. In germline, CDR1 is MNHNY, CDR2 SVGAGI (reference sequence). The CDR3 covers 13 residues. CDR3 bases: TGTGCCAGCAGTGCAGGCAGGGTGACTGAAGCTTTCTTT. It specifies CASSAGRVTEAFF.

This sequence joins TRBV19 and TRBJ2-1; 9 bases match TRBD1. The V gene end was trimmed by 0 bases and the J gene end by 9 bases; junction bases not matched to a gene: 6. The length of the CDR3 is 15 residues. Looked up from germline, CDR1 is LNHDA and CDR2 is SQIVND (reference sequence). The CDR3, as DNA: TGTGCCAGTAGTATAGACCCGGGACAGGGAAGTGAGCAGTTCTTC. It is translated as CASSIDPGQGSEQFF.

This clone is a singleton in its sample. The CDR3: CSVEDGNFYEQYF. CDR3 nucleotides: TGCAGCGTTGAAGATGGGAACTTTTACGAGCAGTACTTC. This chain links TRBV29-1 with TRBJ2-7; no clear D. The CDR3 has 13 residues. Trimming stripped 0 bases from V and 4 bases from J, with 10 bases between. From germline, CDR1 is SQVTM and CDR2 ANQGSEA.

This clone is labeled as medium-sized. This chain links TRBV6-6 with TRBJ2-1, with 8 bases that match TRBD2. V gave up 4 bases and J gave up 6 bases; unmatched junction bases: 2. The CDR3 totals 13 residues. Germline assignment: CDR1 MNHNY and CDR2 SVGAGI (reference sequence). Written as DNA, the CDR3 is TGTGCCAGCAGTTTAGCGGGGCCCAATGAGCAGTTCTTC. Amino acid sequence: CASSLAGPNEQFF.

The V and J genes are TRBV10-1 and TRBJ1-1, with 10 positions matching TRBD1. This CDR3 region has 13 residues. Germline V CDR1 and CDR2: WNHNN, SYGVQD (reference sequence). The V segment lost 5 bases and the J segment 8 bases; nucleotides outside the gene matches: 5. The chain's CDR3 is CASSKDRGDEAFF. The CDR3 DNA reads as TGCGCCAGCAGTAAGGACAGGGGGGACGAAGCTTTCTTT.

The CDR3 coding sequence is TGTGCCAGCAGTTCGGGGGGCAATGAAGCTTTCTTT. Translated, it gives CASSSGGNEAFF. The chain joins TRBV27 to TRBJ1-1; the D gene is possibly TRBD1 (6 bases). V shed 4 bases and J shed 7 bases, with 10 bases lying between them. CDR1 and CDR2 (germline): MNHEY, SMNVEV (reference sequence). The CDR3 sequence is 12 residues long.

The chain carries TRBV6-1 and TRBJ1-1, with 8 nucleotides matching TRBD1. The CDR3 spans 15 residues. The trim removed 6 bases at V and 0 bases at J, leaving 6 bases unmatched. CDR1 and CDR2 (germline): MNHNS, SASEGT. The CDR3 spells CASSQGAGMNTEAFF. The CDR3 DNA reads TGTGCCAGCAGCCAGGGGGCAGGGATGAACACTGAAGCTTTCTTT.

The rearrangement links TRBV7-9 to TRBJ2-7; 10 bases are a match to TRBD1. V shed 4 bases, J shed 3 bases, and the junction held 6 bases outside the gene matches. The CDR3 is made up of 15 amino acids. In germline, CDR1 is SEHNR, CDR2 FQNEAQ (reference sequence). CDR3 nucleotide sequence: TGTGCCAGCAGCTCATTTCGGGACAGGGGCTACGAGCAGTACTTC. Protein product: CASSSFRDRGYEQYF.

This rearrangement joins TRBV7-6 to TRBJ1-2; the D gene is possibly TRBD1 (5 bases). Trimming took 5 bases from V and 3 from J, leaving 10 bases between them. Germline V gene sequence: CDR1 SGHVS, CDR2 FNYEAQ. This CDR3 comprises 13 residues. The CDR3: CASSPGPDYGYTF. The CDR3 DNA sequence: TGTGCCAGCAGCCCGGGGCCTGACTATGGCTACACCTTC.

This chain links TRBV5-6 with TRBJ2-7, with D possibly being TRBD1 (6 bases). CDR1 is SGHDT and CDR2 is YYEEEE in the germline V gene. The CDR3 has 15 amino acids. Trimming pared 4 bases from V and 6 bases from J, leaving 20 bases between. The CDR3 DNA is TGTGCCAGCAGCCATAGGCAGGGGATAGCTCGCGAGCAGTACTTC. It translates to CASSHRQGIAREQYF.

This chain links TRBV27 with TRBJ2-2; D unresolved. Germline V gives CDR1 MNHEY, CDR2 SMNVEV (reference sequence). CDR3 length: 13 residues. V was clipped by 5 bases and J by 8 bases, with 12 bases between them. DNA of the CDR3: TGTGCCAGCAGTATCCAGGAATTTGGGGAGCTGTTTTTT. This translates into CASSIQEFGELFF.

This rearrangement joins TRBV27 to TRBJ2-7; D is uncertain. CDR3 length equals 13 residues. Trimming shortened V by 0 bases and J by 4 bases, and 7 bases separated the two germline ends. Germline values: CDR1 MNHEY, CDR2 SMNVEV (reference sequence). CDR3: CASSLSADYEQYF. CDR3 in DNA: TGTGCCAGCAGTTTATCTGCAGATTACGAGCAGTACTTC.

The J gene is TRBJ2-7, the V gene TRBV10-2; 11 nucleotides align to TRBD1. Per germline, CDR1 WSHSY and CDR2 SAAADI. The trim removed 2 bases at V and 6 bases at J, leaving 9 bases unmatched. The CDR3 spans 16 residues. CDR3 DNA sequence: TGCGCCAGCAGTGAGGGACAGGGGGCTCCTCCTCGCGAGCAGTACTTC. It is translated as CASSEGQGAPPREQYF.